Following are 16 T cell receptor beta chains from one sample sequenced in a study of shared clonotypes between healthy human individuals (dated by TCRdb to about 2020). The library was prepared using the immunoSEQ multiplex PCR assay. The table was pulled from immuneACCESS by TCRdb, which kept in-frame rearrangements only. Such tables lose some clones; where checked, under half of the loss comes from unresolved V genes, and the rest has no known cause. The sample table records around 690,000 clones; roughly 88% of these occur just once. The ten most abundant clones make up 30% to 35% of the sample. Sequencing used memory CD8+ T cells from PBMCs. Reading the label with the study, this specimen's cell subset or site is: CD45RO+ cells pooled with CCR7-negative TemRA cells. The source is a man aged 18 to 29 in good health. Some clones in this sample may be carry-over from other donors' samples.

CDR3 in amino acids: CASRGAGAYGYTF. The CDR3 DNA is TGTGCCAGCAGGGGGGCAGGGGCCTATGGCTACACCTTC. This chain connects TRBV6-5 to TRBJ1-2; D is possibly TRBD1 (6 bases). Trimming stripped 6 bases from V and 4 bases from J, with 12 bases between. The CDR3 totals 13 residues. The V gene's germline CDR1 is MNHEY and CDR2 SVGAGI.

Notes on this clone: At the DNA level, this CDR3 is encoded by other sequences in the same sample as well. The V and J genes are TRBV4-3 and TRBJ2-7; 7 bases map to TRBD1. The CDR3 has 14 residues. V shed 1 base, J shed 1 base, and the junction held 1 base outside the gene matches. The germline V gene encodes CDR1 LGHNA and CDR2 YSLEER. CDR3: CASSQGQGSYEQYF. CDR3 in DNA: TGCGCCAGCAGCCAAGGACAGGGATCCTACGAGCAGTACTTC.

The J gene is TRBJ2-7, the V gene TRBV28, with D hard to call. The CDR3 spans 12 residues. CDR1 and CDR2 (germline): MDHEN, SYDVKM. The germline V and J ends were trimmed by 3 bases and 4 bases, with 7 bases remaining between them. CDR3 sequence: CASSFIKYEQYF. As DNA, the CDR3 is TGTGCCAGCAGTTTCATAAAGTACGAGCAGTACTTC.

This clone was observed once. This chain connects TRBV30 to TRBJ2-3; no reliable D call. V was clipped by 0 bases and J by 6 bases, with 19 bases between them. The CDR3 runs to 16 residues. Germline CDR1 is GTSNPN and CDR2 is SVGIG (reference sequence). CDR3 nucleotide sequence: TGTGCCTGGAGTGTCGGCCATACCGTAGACGGGGATACGCAGTATTTT. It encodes CAWSVGHTVDGDTQYF.

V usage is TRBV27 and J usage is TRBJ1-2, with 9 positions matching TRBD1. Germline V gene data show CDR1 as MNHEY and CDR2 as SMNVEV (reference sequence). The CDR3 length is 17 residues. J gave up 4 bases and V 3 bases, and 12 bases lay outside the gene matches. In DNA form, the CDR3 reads TGTGCCAGCAGTTTCTCCAGAACAGGGGGCATGGGCTATGGCTACACCTTC. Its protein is CASSFSRTGGMGYGYTF.

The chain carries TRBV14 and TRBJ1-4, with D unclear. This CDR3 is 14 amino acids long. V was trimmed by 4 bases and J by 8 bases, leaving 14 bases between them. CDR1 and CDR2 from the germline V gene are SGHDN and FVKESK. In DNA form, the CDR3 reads TGTGCCAGCAGCCTCCCCGGCGGGTACGAAAAACTGTTTTTT. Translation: CASSLPGGYEKLFF.

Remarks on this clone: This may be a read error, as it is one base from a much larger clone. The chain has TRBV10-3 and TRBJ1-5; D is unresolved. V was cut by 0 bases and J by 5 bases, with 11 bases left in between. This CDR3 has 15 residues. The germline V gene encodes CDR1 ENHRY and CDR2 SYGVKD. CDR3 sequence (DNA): TGTGCCATCAGTGAGTCGACCGCCAGCGATCAGCCCCAGCATTTT. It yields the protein CAISESTASDQPQHF.

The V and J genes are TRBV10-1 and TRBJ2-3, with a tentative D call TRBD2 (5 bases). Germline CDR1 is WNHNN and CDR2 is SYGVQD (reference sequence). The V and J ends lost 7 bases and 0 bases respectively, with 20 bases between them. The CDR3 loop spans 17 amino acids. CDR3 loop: CASTSSPRLSSTDTQYF. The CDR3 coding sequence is TGCGCCAGCACCTCCTCCCCCCGACTAAGTAGCACAGATACGCAGTATTTT.

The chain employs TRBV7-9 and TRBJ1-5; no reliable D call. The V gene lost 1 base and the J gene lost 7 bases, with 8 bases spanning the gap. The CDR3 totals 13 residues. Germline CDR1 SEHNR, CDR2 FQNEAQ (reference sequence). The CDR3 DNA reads TGTGCCAGCAGCTTAGGAAGGCCCCAGCCCCAGCATTTT. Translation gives CASSLGRPQPQHF.

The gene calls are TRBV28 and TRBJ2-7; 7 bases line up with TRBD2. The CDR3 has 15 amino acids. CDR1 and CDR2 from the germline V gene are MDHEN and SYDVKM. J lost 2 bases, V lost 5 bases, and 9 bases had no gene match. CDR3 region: CASSNRDYPTYEQYF. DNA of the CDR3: TGTGCCAGCAGTAACCGGGACTATCCTACCTACGAGCAGTACTTC.

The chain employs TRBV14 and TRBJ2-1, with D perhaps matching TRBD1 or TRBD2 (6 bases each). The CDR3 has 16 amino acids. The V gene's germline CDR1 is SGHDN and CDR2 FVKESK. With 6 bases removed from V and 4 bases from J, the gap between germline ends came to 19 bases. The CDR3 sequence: CASRQGVGSVYNEQFF. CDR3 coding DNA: TGTGCCAGCAGACAGGGTGTCGGGAGTGTTTACAATGAGCAGTTCTTC.

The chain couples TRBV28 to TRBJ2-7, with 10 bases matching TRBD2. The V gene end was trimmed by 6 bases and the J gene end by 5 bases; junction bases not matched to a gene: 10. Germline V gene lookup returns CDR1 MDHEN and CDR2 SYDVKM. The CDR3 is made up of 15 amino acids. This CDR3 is CASRLAGIGRNEQYF. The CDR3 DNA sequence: TGTGCCAGCAGACTAGCGGGAATCGGGAGGAACGAGCAGTACTTC.

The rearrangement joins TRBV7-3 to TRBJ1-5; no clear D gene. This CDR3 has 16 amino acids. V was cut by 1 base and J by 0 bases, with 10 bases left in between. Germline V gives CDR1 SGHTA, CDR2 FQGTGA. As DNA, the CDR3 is TGTGCCAGCAGCTTAAGGTTCGGGGATAGCAATCAGCCCCAGCATTTT. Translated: CASSLRFGDSNQPQHF.

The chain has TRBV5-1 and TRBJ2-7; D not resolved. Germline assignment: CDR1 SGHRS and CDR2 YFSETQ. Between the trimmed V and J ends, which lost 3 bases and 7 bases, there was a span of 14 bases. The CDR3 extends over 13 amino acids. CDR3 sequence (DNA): TGCGCCAGCAGCTACGACATCCTAGGGGAGCAGTACTTC. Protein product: CASSYDILGEQYF.

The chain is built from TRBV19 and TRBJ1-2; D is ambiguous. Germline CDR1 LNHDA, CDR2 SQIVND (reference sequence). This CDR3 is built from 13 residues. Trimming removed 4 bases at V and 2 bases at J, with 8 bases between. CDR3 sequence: CASSRSANYGYTF. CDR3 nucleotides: TGTGCCAGTAGTAGGTCGGCAAACTATGGCTACACCTTC.

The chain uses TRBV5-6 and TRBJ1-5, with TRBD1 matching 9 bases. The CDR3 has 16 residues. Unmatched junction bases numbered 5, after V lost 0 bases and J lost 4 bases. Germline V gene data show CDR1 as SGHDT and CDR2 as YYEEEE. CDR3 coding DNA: TGTGCCAGCAGCTTGGGGATAGACAGGGGGAATCAGCCCCAGCATTTT. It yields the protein CASSLGIDRGNQPQHF.